A selection of T cell receptor beta chains follows, all from one sample in a study of blood T cell repertoires in COVID-19. Profiled with immunoSEQ multiplex PCR; TCRdb holds only in-frame clones, not every one. The sample gives about 170,000 clones, 65% to 90% of which show up once; roughly 6.4% is in the top ten. Sequencing input: peripheral blood. These receptors all stem from a woman in her thirties or forties with COVID-19, enrolled during active disease. Each CDR3 is given with its conserved first and last residue. Fields, in order: J gene, V gene, D gene, clone size, CDR3 DNA, CDR3 protein. A D gene is named only where the DNA matches it firmly. Clone sizes are given selectively: once, few, many, or a class where the clone is expanded.

J: TRBJ2-5
V: TRBV12-3/TRBV12-4
D: TRBD2
size: -
DNA: TGTGCCAGCAAACGGACTAGCGAGGAGACCCAGTACTTC
CDR3: CASKRTSEETQYF

J: TRBJ1-2
V: TRBV30
D: -
size: -
DNA: TGTGCCTTACCTTCTAAGTCGGACTATGGCTACACCTTC
CDR3: CALPSKSDYGYTF

J: TRBJ2-7
V: TRBV9
D: -
size: -
DNA: TGTGCCAGCAGCGACAGGGTCGCGGGTGAGCAGTACTTC
CDR3: CASSDRVAGEQYF

J: TRBJ2-7
V: TRBV3-1/TRBV3-2
D: TRBD2
size: -
DNA: TGTGCCAGCAGCCAAGAAACTAGCGGGAGAAACGAGCAGTACTTC
CDR3: CASSQETSGRNEQYF

J: TRBJ1-1
V: TRBV19
D: -
size: -
DNA: TGTGCCAGTAGTATTATCAACACTGAAGCTTTCTTT
CDR3: CASSIINTEAFF

J: TRBJ2-7
V: TRBV6-1
D: TRBD2
size: few
DNA: TGTGCCAGCAGTCAAGATGCCGGGACTAGCGGCTACGAGCAGTACTTC
CDR3: CASSQDAGTSGYEQYF

J: TRBJ2-2
V: TRBV20-1
D: -
size: -
DNA: TGCAGTGCTAGTGGGCCGAACACCGGGGAGCTGTTTTTT
CDR3: CSASGPNTGELFF

J: TRBJ2-5
V: TRBV19
D: TRBD1
size: few
DNA: TGTGCCAGTTCCACCTCGGGACAGAGACAAGAGACCCAGTACTTC
CDR3: CASSTSGQRQETQYF

J: TRBJ1-1
V: TRBV19
D: TRBD1
size: -
DNA: TGTGCCAGTAGTACGTACAGGGGAACTGAAGCTTTCTTT
CDR3: CASSTYRGTEAFF

J: TRBJ2-7
V: TRBV5-5
D: TRBD1
size: many
DNA: TGTGCCAGCAGCTCCATGGATGGGACAGGGGGCTCCTACGAGCAGTACTTC
CDR3: CASSSMDGTGGSYEQYF

J: TRBJ2-7
V: TRBV4-2
D: TRBD1
size: many
DNA: TGTGCCAGCAGCCAGCCGGGACAGGGGAGCTACGAGCAGTACTTC
CDR3: CASSQPGQGSYEQYF

J: TRBJ2-4
V: TRBV10-3
D: -
size: -
DNA: TGTGCCATCAGTGACCAAAACGCGGGAAAAAACATTCAGTACTTC
CDR3: CAISDQNAGKNIQYF

J: TRBJ2-3
V: TRBV6-5
D: -
size: once
DNA: TGTGCCAGCAGTTCCGGTGGTGGTAGCACAGATACGCAGTATTTT
CDR3: CASSSGGGSTDTQYF

J: TRBJ2-5
V: TRBV3-1/TRBV3-2
D: -
size: -
DNA: TGTGCCAGCAGCCAAGTCGAGGCTCCCCAGGAGACCCAGTACTTC
CDR3: CASSQVEAPQETQYF

J: TRBJ2-3
V: TRBV10-3
D: TRBD2
size: -
DNA: TGTGCCATCAGGACTAGCGGTAGCACAGATACGCAGTATTTT
CDR3: CAIRTSGSTDTQYF

J: TRBJ1-6
V: TRBV7-9
D: -
size: few
DNA: TGTGCCAGCAGCTTGGCCGGGAACCTAGGCCCCCTCCACTTT
CDR3: CASSLAGNLGPLHF

J: TRBJ1-5
V: TRBV19
D: TRBD1
size: -
DNA: TGTGCCAGTGGACATGCAACTTCGACAGGGGCATGGCGGCCCCAGCATTTT
CDR3: CASGHATSTGAWRPQHF

J: TRBJ1-1
V: TRBV2
D: -
size: once
DNA: TGTGCCAGCATCAACAGGGTGGGGACTGAAGCTTTCTTT
CDR3: CASINRVGTEAFF

J: TRBJ2-1
V: TRBV7-2
D: -
size: -
DNA: TGTGCCAGCAGCTTAAGGAACCGGGACACCTTCTACAATGAGCAGTTCTTC
CDR3: CASSLRNRDTFYNEQFF

J: TRBJ2-5
V: TRBV9
D: -
size: -
DNA: TGTGCCAGCAGCGTAGCCCTTCTGGGGGGGCACCAAGAGACCCAGTACTTC
CDR3: CASSVALLGGHQETQYF

J: TRBJ1-2
V: TRBV11-2
D: -
size: -
DNA: TGTGCCAGCAGCATTGAGGCTCGGGGCTACACCTTC
CDR3: CASSIEARGYTF

J: TRBJ1-5
V: TRBV13
D: TRBD1
size: -
DNA: TGTGCCAGCAGCTGGAGGGGGCTACAGCCCCAGCATTTT
CDR3: CASSWRGLQPQHF

J: TRBJ1-2
V: TRBV2
D: -
size: -
DNA: TGTGCCAGCAGTGATGGTCAGAGGGAAGTAGGTGGCTACACCTTC
CDR3: CASSDGQREVGGYTF

J: TRBJ2-3
V: TRBV30
D: -
size: once
DNA: TGTGCCTGGAGTCCCACTAGCAATACGCAGTATTTT
CDR3: CAWSPTSNTQYF

J: TRBJ2-1
V: TRBV10-3
D: TRBD2
size: -
DNA: TGTGCCATCAGTGGACCGACTAGCGGGGGACACAATGAGCAGTTCTTC
CDR3: CAISGPTSGGHNEQFF

J: TRBJ1-5
V: TRBV2
D: TRBD1
size: few
DNA: TGTGCCAGCAGAGACAGGGGCCGCAATCAGCCCCAGCATTTT
CDR3: CASRDRGRNQPQHF

J: TRBJ2-7
V: TRBV6-5
D: TRBD1
size: -
DNA: TGTGCCAGCAGCCTACAGGGGCAGTCCTACGAGCAGTACTTC
CDR3: CASSLQGQSYEQYF

J: TRBJ2-5
V: TRBV5-6
D: TRBD2
size: few
DNA: TGTGCCAGCAGCCCCCTAGCGGGGTTCCAAGAGACCCAGTACTTC
CDR3: CASSPLAGFQETQYF

J: TRBJ1-4
V: TRBV5-6
D: TRBD1
size: once
DNA: TGTGCCAGCAGCCGCGGGACAGGTCGGAATGAAAAACTGTTTTTT
CDR3: CASSRGTGRNEKLFF

J: TRBJ2-3
V: TRBV19
D: TRBD2
size: -
DNA: TGTGCCAGTAGTTGGGACCACGCGGGGAGGGGTACGCAGTATTTT
CDR3: CASSWDHAGRGTQYF

J: TRBJ2-2
V: TRBV19
D: -
size: -
DNA: TGTGCCAGTAACCTTCCAGGGGCGGCGAACACCGGGGAGCTGTTTTTT
CDR3: CASNLPGAANTGELFF

J: TRBJ2-2
V: TRBV19
D: TRBD2
size: -
DNA: TGTGCCAGTAGAAAAGCGGGAGGCCCTAACACCGGGGAGCTGTTTTTT
CDR3: CASRKAGGPNTGELFF

J: TRBJ2-3
V: TRBV7-9
D: TRBD1
size: -
DNA: TGTGCCAGCAGCCACCCAAGCCAGGGGGTCACAGATACGCAGTATTTT
CDR3: CASSHPSQGVTDTQYF

J: TRBJ2-3
V: TRBV27
D: TRBD1
size: -
DNA: TGTGCCAGCAGTTTAGACAGGGCGGCAGATACGCAGTATTTT
CDR3: CASSLDRAADTQYF

J: TRBJ2-2
V: TRBV9
D: -
size: -
DNA: TGTGCCAGCAGCGTAGCTCCAGATTTGGAGCTGTTTTTT
CDR3: CASSVAPDLELFF

J: TRBJ2-7
V: TRBV7-8
D: -
size: -
DNA: TGTGCCAGCAGCCCCCAGAACGACGAGCAGTACTTC
CDR3: CASSPQNDEQYF

J: TRBJ2-3
V: TRBV24-1
D: -
size: -
DNA: TGTGCCTCACAAAGGGAGGGACAAGATACGCAGTATTTT
CDR3: CASQREGQDTQYF

J: TRBJ2-1
V: TRBV9
D: TRBD2
size: -
DNA: TGTGCCAGCAGCGTAGATGCGGGAGTGGGGAATGAGCAGTTCTTC
CDR3: CASSVDAGVGNEQFF

J: TRBJ2-3
V: TRBV18
D: -
size: -
DNA: TGTGCCAGCTCACTAATAAAAAACACAGATACGCAGTATTTT
CDR3: CASSLIKNTDTQYF

J: TRBJ1-1
V: TRBV7-6
D: -
size: -
DNA: TGTGCCAGCAGCTTAGTTGTCAGGGCTGCGCCTAACACTGAAGCTTTCTTT
CDR3: CASSLVVRAAPNTEAFF

J: TRBJ2-7
V: TRBV27
D: TRBD2
size: -
DNA: TGTGCCAGCGGGGGGGGTATCTCCTACGAGCAGTACTTC
CDR3: CASGGGISYEQYF

J: TRBJ2-7
V: TRBV5-6
D: -
size: few
DNA: TGTGCCAGCAGCCCTGGACTGGTCTACGAGCAGTACTTC
CDR3: CASSPGLVYEQYF

J: TRBJ1-1
V: TRBV9
D: -
size: -
DNA: TGTGCCAGCAGCGTCGGTCCAAGGACAGTGAACACTGAAGCTTTCTTT
CDR3: CASSVGPRTVNTEAFF

J: TRBJ2-5
V: TRBV4-1
D: TRBD1
size: -
DNA: TGCGCCAGCAGCCAAAGAGGACAGGCGCCAGGGACCCAGTACTTC
CDR3: CASSQRGQAPGTQYF

J: TRBJ2-7
V: TRBV7-2
D: -
size: -
DNA: TGTGCCAGCAGCGGACGCCAGGGAAACTACGAGCAGTACTTC
CDR3: CASSGRQGNYEQYF

J: TRBJ1-1
V: TRBV5-1
D: -
size: many
DNA: TGCGCCAGCAGCTTGTCTGAGTACACTGAAGCTTTCTTT
CDR3: CASSLSEYTEAFF

J: TRBJ1-5
V: TRBV19
D: -
size: -
DNA: TGTGCCAGTAGTATATACCTCCCCGAGGATCGGCAGCCCCAGCATTTT
CDR3: CASSIYLPEDRQPQHF